These 17 T cell receptor beta chains were all obtained from the same sample, sequenced in a study of blood T cells in healthy people across ages. A second about 7 to 12 cycle PCR used barcoded and J-beta primers. Each CDR3 protein gets one entry after TCRdb re-called the 5' RACE reads with MiXCR. This sample yields 550,000 to 800,000 distinct CDR3 sequences, of which about 30% are seen a single time; 15% belongs to the top ten. The sequenced material came from blood. These receptors were collected from a woman of 80 years or more in good health.

The chain couples TRBV13 to TRBJ2-7, with 7 bases identical to TRBD1. V was clipped by 4 bases and J by 0 bases; unmatched bases: 9. Germline lookup yields CDR1 PRHDT and CDR2 FYEKMQ (reference sequence). The CDR3 extends over 16 amino acids. Here the CDR3 reads CASSSLRGDSSYEQYF. DNA for the CDR3: TGTGCCAGCAGCTCCCTTAGAGGGGACAGCTCCTACGAGCAGTACTTC. Combining the CDR3 with reference TRBV13 and TRBJ2-7 gives the whole variable domain AAGVIQSPRHLIKEKRETATLKCYPIPRHDTVYWYQQGPGQDPQFLISFYEKMQSDKGSIPDRFSAQQFSDYHSELNMSSLELGDSALYFCASSSLRGDSSYEQYFGPGTRLTVT.

This clonotype was observed many times. J is TRBJ2-4 and V is TRBV25-1; 9 positions match TRBD2. With 6 bases clipped from V and 7 bases from J, the junction kept 7 bases outside the gene matches. CDR1 is MGHDK and CDR2 is SYGVNS in the germline V gene. CDR3 length equals 14 residues. Here the CDR3 DNA reads TGTGCCAGCAGGGGTAGCGGGGGTAGCAACATTCAGTACTTC. This translates into CASRGSGGSNIQYF.

The rearrangement joins TRBV20-1 to TRBJ2-1; D uncertain. V was cut by 2 bases and J by 3 bases, with 14 bases left in between. The CDR3 extends over 15 amino acids. Germline CDR1 DFQATT, CDR2 SNEGSKA (reference sequence). CDR3 nucleotide sequence: TGCAGTGCTAGATCCCCGACGGGTGACTACAATGAGCAGTTCTTC. It translates to CSARSPTGDYNEQFF.

About this clonotype: Given a much more abundant clone one base away, this may be a read error. The V call is TRBV20-1, the J call TRBJ2-1, with D tentatively TRBD1 or TRBD2 (5 bases each). The J call is in doubt because the DNA end fits TRBJ2-7 better. The CDR3 extends over 15 amino acids. Germline CDR1 reads DFQATT; CDR2 reads SNEGSKA (reference sequence). The CDR3 sequence is CSALTGQVPYNEQYF. In DNA form, the CDR3 reads TGCAGTGCCCTTACGGGGCAGGTGCCATACAATGAGCAGTACTTC.

V and J are TRBV20-1 and TRBJ2-5, with TRBD2 matching 12 bases. The CDR3 consists of 15 residues. Germline assignment: CDR1 DFQATT and CDR2 SNEGSKA (reference sequence). V dropped 3 bases and J dropped 4; count of bases not matched to a gene: 6. This chain's CDR3 is CSASVTSGSAETQYF. As DNA, the CDR3 is TGCAGTGCTAGCGTGACTAGCGGGAGTGCAGAGACCCAGTACTTC.

About this clonotype: A read error may be the cause here, since a much bigger clone is one base away. The chain uses TRBV5-1 and TRBJ1-2; D may be TRBD1 (5 bases). CDR1 SGHRS and CDR2 YFSETQ come from the germline V gene. The CDR3 extends over 16 amino acids. V lost 0 bases and J 4 bases, leaving 16 bases between the germline ends. This CDR3 reads CASSLVRRGSGYGYTF. The DNA for the CDR3 is TGCGCCAGCAGCTTGGTCAGGAGGGGCAGCGGCTATGGCTACACCTTC.

Notes on this clonotype: At one end the junction does not follow the germline gene, possibly because of a read error. The chain is built from TRBV29-1 and TRBJ2-2, with 12 bases lining up with TRBD1. CDR3 length: 13 residues. Germline V gene data show CDR1 as SQVTM and CDR2 as ANQGSEA. The CDR3 coding sequence is TGCAGCGGGGGACAGGGGGCGATCGGGGAGCGGTTTTTT. As protein: CSGGQGAIGERFF.

This clonotype came up once. The chain couples TRBV7-9 to TRBJ1-4, with TRBD1 as a possible D gene (5 bases). V dropped 3 bases and J dropped 8 bases, with 16 bases sitting between them. The germline V gene encodes CDR1 SEHNR and CDR2 FQNEAQ (reference sequence). The CDR3 runs to 15 residues. The chain's CDR3 is CASSFKQAPGEKLFF. CDR3 coding DNA: TGTGCCAGCAGCTTTAAACAGGCGCCCGGGGAAAAACTGTTTTTT.

The chain joins TRBV12-3 or TRBV12-4 to TRBJ2-4, with TRBD2 identical over 13 bases. The J call is doubtful: the DNA matches TRBJ2-7 better. The CDR3 consists of 17 residues. The CDR3 region is CASSSLAGGPSSYEQYF. The CDR3 region has the DNA TGTGCCAGCAGTTCACTAGCGGGAGGGCCCAGCTCCTACGAGCAGTACTTC.

This clonotype was recorded many times. The CDR3 here is CASSQDPAGRYNEQFF. In DNA, the CDR3 is TGCGCCAGCAGCCAAGACCCGGCGGGGCGATACAATGAGCAGTTCTTC. The chain has TRBV4-1 and TRBJ2-1; a weak D match, TRBD2 (6 bases). CDR1 and CDR2 from the germline V gene are MGHRA and YSYEKL. The length of the CDR3 is 16 residues. V was cut by 0 bases and J by 4 bases, with 13 bases left in between.

This clonotype was seen a handful of times. One junction end does not reproduce the germline sequence, and a read error may be involved. The chain has TRBV5-6 and TRBJ2-1; 12 positions agree with TRBD2. CDR3 length: 15 amino acids. CDR1 and CDR2 (germline): SGHDT, YYEEEE. The CDR3 reads CPSSSGTSGFYEQFF. DNA for the CDR3: TGTCCCAGCAGCTCTGGGACTAGCGGGTTCTATGAGCAGTTCTTC.

The chain is built from TRBV4-1 and TRBJ2-7, with D perhaps TRBD2 (7 bases). The closer fit of TRBJ2-4 to the DNA end suggests the J call may be wrong. This CDR3 comprises 19 residues. CDR1 MGHRA and CDR2 YSYEKL come from the germline V gene. Written as DNA, the CDR3 is TGCGCCAGCAGCCAAGAATTGGTTGGGGGGGCGCTCGGCAAAAACATTCAGTACTTC. Protein sequence: CASSQELVGGALGKNIQYF.

This chain connects TRBV29-1 to TRBJ2-7; 7 bases match TRBD2. CDR1 is SQVTM and CDR2 is ANQGSEA in the germline V gene. This CDR3 comprises 12 residues. With 3 bases clipped from V and 4 bases from J, the junction kept 3 bases outside the gene matches. CDR3 sequence: CSVDLGRYEQYF. The CDR3 DNA follows: TGCAGCGTTGACCTCGGGAGGTACGAGCAGTACTTC.

This clonotype was detected ten times or more. The junction does not match germline at one end; this may be a read error. CDR3 region: CASSLNYNEQFF. The CDR3, as DNA: TGCGCCAGCAGCTTGAACTACAATGAGCAGTTCTTC. This chain joins TRBV6-5 and TRBJ2-1; D remains unclear. There are 12 residues in the CDR3. Germline V gives CDR1 MNHEY, CDR2 SVGAGI.

There are a few counts of this clonotype. This chain connects TRBV20-1 to TRBJ2-2; 7 bases agree with TRBD1. The V gene's germline CDR1 is DFQATT and CDR2 SNEGSKA (reference sequence). Unmatched junction bases numbered 3, after V lost 5 bases and J lost 0 bases. The CDR3 is made up of 14 amino acids. The CDR3 sequence: CSAGTASNTGELFF. The CDR3 region has the DNA TGCAGTGCTGGGACAGCATCGAACACCGGGGAGCTGTTTTTT.

In this sample, this clonotype turned up a few times. V and J are TRBV6-1 and TRBJ1-5; 9 nucleotides line up with TRBD1. Germline trimming cut 1 base from V and 4 bases from J; bases unmatched to any gene: 5. The germline CDR1 and CDR2 sequences are MNHNS and SASEGT. The CDR3 has 16 amino acids. This CDR3 is CASSEVTGGGNQPQHF. The DNA for the CDR3 is TGTGCCAGCAGTGAAGTAACAGGGGGCGGAAATCAGCCCCAGCATTTT.

This clonotype was picked up many times. The chain recombines TRBV5-4 with TRBJ2-1, with 8 bases matching TRBD1. V lost 7 bases, J lost 6 bases, and 12 bases stayed unmatched. There are 15 residues in the CDR3. The V gene's germline CDR1 is SGHNT and CDR2 YYREEE (reference sequence). Here the CDR3 reads CASHSIDRGFNEQFF. The CDR3 DNA sequence: TGTGCCAGCCACTCAATTGACAGGGGTTTCAATGAGCAGTTCTTC.